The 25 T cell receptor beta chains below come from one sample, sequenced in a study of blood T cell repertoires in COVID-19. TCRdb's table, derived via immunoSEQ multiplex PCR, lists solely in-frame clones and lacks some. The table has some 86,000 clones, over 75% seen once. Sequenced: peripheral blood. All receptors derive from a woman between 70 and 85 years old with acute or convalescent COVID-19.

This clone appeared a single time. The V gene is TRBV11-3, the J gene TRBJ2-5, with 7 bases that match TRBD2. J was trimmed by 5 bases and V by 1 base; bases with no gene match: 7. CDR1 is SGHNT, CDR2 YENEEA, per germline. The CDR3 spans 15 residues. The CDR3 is CASSLASGGPETQYF. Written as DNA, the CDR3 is TGTGCCAGCAGCTTAGCTTCGGGAGGCCCCGAGACCCAGTACTTC.

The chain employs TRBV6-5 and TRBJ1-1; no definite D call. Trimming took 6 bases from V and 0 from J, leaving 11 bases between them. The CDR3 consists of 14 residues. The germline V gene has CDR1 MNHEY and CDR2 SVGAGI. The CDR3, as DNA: TGTGCCAGCAGCCCACGGGAGATGAACACTGAAGCTTTCTTT. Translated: CASSPREMNTEAFF.

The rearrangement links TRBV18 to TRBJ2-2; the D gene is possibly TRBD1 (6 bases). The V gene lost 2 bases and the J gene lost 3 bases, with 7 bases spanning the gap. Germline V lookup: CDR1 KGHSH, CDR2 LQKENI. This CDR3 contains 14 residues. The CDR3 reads CASSPGGDTGELFF. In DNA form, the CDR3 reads TGTGCCAGCTCACCAGGGGGCGACACCGGGGAGCTGTTTTTT.

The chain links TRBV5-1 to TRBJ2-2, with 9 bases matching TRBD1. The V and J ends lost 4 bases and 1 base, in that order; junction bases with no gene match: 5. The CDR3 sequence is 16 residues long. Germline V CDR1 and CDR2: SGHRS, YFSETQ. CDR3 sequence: CASSPGTGLNTGELFF. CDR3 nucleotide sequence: TGCGCCAGCAGCCCTGGGACAGGGCTGAACACCGGGGAGCTGTTTTTT.

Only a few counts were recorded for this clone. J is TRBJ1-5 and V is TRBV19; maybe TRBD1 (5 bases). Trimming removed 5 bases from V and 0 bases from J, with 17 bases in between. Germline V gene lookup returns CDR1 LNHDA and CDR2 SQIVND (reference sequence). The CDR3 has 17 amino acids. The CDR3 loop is CASSSPPGIYSNQPQHF. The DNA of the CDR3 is TGTGCCAGTAGTTCCCCACCAGGGATTTATAGCAATCAGCCCCAGCATTTT.

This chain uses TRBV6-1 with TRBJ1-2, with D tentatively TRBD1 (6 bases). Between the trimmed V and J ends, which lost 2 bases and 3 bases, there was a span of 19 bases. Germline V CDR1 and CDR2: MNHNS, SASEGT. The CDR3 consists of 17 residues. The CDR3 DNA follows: TGTGCCAGCAGTGAATTTTCGTCGGCAGGGGATTACTATGGCTACACCTTC. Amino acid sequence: CASSEFSSAGDYYGYTF.

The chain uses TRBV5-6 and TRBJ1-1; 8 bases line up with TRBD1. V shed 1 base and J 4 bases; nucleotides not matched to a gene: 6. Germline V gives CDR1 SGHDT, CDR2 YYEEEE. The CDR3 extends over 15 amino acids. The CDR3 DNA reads TGTGCCAGCAGCTTGCTACAGGGGGTTGGCACTGAAGCTTTCTTT. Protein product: CASSLLQGVGTEAFF. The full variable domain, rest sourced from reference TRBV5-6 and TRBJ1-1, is DAGVTQSPTHLIKTRGQQVTLRCSPKSGHDTVSWYQQALGQGPQFIFQYYEEEERQRGNFPDRFSGHQFPNYSSELNVNALLLGDSALYLCASSLLQGVGTEAFFGQGTRLTVV.

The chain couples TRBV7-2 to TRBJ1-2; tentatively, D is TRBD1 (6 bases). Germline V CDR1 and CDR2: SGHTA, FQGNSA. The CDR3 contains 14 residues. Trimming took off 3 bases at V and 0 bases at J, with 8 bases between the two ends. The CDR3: CASSFNRANYGYTF. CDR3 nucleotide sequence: TGTGCCAGCAGCTTCAACAGGGCTAACTATGGCTACACCTTC.

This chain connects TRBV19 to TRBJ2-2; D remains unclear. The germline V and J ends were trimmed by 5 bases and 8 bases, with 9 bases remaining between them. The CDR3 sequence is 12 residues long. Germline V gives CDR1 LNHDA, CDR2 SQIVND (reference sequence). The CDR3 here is CASSLRTGELFF. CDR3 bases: TGTGCCAGTAGTCTCCGAACAGGGGAGCTGTTTTTT. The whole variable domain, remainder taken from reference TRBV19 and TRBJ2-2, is DGGITQSPKYLFRKEGQNVTLSCEQNLNHDAMYWYRQDPGQGLRLIYYSQIVNDFQKGDIAEGYSVSREKKESFPLTVTSAQKNPTAFYLCASSLRTGELFFGEGSRLTVL.

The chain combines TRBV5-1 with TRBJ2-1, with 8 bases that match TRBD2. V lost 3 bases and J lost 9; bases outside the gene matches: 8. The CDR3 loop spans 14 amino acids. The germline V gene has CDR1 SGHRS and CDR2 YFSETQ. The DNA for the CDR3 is TGCGCCAGCAGCTCTGGGGAGCGGGGGTTTGAGCAGTTCTTC. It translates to CASSSGERGFEQFF.

As DNA, the CDR3 is TGTGCCAGCAGTGAACCCAGGGGGGCTAACTATGGCTACACCTTC. Translated, it gives CASSEPRGANYGYTF. V is TRBV6-1 and J is TRBJ1-2; 7 bases fit TRBD1. V shed 2 bases and J 0 bases; nucleotides not matched to a gene: 3. CDR1 and CDR2 from the germline V gene are MNHNS and SASEGT. The CDR3 totals 15 residues.

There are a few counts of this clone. The CDR3 reads CASSFQGRDTEAFF. The CDR3 DNA is TGTGCCAGCAGCTTTCAGGGTCGGGACACTGAAGCTTTCTTT. The rearrangement uses TRBV5-4 and TRBJ1-1; D is perhaps TRBD1 (5 bases). The V and J ends lost 2 bases and 3 bases respectively, with 11 bases between them. The CDR3 runs 14 residues. CDR1 is SGHNT and CDR2 is YYREEE in the germline V gene (reference sequence).

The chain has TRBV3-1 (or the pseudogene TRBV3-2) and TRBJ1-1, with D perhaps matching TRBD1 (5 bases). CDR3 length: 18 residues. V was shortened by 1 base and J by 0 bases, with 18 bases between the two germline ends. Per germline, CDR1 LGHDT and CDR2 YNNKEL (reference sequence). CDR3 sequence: CASSQAAGTIGMNTEAFF. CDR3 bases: TGTGCCAGCAGCCAAGCCGCCGGGACTATCGGGATGAACACTGAAGCTTTCTTT.

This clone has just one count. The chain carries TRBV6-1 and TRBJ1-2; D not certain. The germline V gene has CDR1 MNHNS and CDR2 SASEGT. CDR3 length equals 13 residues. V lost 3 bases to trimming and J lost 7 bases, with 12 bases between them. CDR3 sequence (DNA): TGTGCCAGCAGTGAGGAAGGCCTAGGTGGCTACACCTTC. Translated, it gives CASSEEGLGGYTF.

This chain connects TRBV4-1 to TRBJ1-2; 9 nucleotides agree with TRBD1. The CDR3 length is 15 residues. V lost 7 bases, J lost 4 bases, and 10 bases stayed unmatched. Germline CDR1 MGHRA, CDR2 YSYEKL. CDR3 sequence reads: CASKNPGQGRYGYTF. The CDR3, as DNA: TGCGCCAGCAAAAATCCGGGACAGGGACGCTATGGCTACACCTTC.

The CDR3 loop reads CASSIPTSGSSYNEQFF. The CDR3 DNA follows: TGTGCCAGCAGCATCCCAACTAGCGGGAGCTCCTACAATGAGCAGTTCTTC. The rearrangement links TRBV7-9 to TRBJ2-1; TRBD2 agrees at 11 bases. The CDR3 is 17 amino acids. Germline V gene data show CDR1 as SEHNR and CDR2 as FQNEAQ (reference sequence). V was clipped by 5 bases and J by 0 bases; unmatched bases: 6.

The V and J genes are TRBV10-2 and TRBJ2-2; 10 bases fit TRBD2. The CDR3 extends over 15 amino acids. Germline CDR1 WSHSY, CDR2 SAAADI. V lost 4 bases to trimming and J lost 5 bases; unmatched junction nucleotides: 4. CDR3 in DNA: TGCGCCAGCAGTGCGACTAGCGGGTGGACCGGGGAGCTGTTTTTT. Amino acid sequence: CASSATSGWTGELFF.

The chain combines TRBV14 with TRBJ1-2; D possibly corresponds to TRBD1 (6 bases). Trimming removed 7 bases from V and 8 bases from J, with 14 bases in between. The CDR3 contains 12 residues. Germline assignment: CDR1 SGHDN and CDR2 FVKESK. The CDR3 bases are TGTGCCAGCAACACAGGGAGGGGCGGCTACACCTTC. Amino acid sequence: CASNTGRGGYTF.

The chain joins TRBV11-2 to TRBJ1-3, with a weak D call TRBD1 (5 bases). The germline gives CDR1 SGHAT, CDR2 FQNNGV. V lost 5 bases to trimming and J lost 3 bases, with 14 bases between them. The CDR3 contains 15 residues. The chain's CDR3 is CASSITDSFGNTIYF. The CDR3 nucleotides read TGTGCCAGCAGCATCACCGACAGCTTTGGAAACACCATATATTTT.

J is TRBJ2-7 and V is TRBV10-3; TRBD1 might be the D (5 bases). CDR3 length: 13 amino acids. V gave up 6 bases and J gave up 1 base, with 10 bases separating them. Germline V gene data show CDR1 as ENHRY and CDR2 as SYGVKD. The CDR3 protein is CAISPDNSYEQYV. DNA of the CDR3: TGTGCCATCAGCCCGGACAATTCCTACGAGCAGTACGTC.

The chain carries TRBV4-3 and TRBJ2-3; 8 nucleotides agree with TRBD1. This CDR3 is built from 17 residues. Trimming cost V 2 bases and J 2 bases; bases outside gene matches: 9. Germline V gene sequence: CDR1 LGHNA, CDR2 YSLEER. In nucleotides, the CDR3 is TGCGCCAGCAGCCAAAATGACAGGGGCTGGGCCACAGATACGCAGTATTTT. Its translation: CASSQNDRGWATDTQYF.

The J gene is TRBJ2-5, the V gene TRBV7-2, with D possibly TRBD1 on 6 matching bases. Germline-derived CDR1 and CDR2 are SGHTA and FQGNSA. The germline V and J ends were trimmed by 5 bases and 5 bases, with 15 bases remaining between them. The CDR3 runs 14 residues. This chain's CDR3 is CASSASRGSETQYF. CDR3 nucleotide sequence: TGTGCCAGCAGCGCATCCAGGGGTTCGGAGACCCAGTACTTC.

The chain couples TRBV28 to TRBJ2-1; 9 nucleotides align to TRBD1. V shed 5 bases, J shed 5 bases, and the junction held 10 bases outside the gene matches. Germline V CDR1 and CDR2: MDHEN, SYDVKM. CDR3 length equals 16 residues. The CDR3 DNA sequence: TGTGCCAGCAGTCTCCCGGGACAGGGTAGACACAATGAGCAGTTCTTC. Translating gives CASSLPGQGRHNEQFF.

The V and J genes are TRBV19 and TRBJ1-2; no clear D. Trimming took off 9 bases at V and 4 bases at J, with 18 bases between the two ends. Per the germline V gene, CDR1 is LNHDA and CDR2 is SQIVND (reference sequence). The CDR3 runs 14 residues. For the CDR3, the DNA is TGTGCCAGCTTCCTCCCAGGCAACCCCTATGGCTACACCTTC. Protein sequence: CASFLPGNPYGYTF.

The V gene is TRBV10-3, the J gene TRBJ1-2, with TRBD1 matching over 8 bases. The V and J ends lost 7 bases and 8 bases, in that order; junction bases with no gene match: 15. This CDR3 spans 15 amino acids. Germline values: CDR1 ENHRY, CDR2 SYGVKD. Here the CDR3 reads CAITRDRGQPEGYTF. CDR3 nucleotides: TGTGCCATCACTAGAGACAGGGGCCAGCCGGAAGGCTACACCTTC.